A single sample is the source of the 13 T cell receptor beta chains below, sequenced in a study of CD8 T cells in Susac syndrome. Reverse transcription of about 0.45 to 1 ug RNA was carried out with random hexamers. MiXCR, applied by TCRdb to the immunoSEQ multiplex PCR reads, yields one record per CDR3 protein. The table has tens of thousands of distinct CDR3 sequences, roughly 94% seen once; the top ten hold around 0.25%. Source material: CD8+ T cells from PBMCs. These receptors all come from a human donor in good health.

The chain uses TRBV4-1 and TRBJ1-1; D remains unclear. The germline V and J ends were trimmed by 4 bases and 1 base, with 13 bases remaining between them. Germline V gives CDR1 MGHRA, CDR2 YSYEKL. This CDR3 is 15 amino acids long. This CDR3 reads CASSPKGYGNTEAFF. Written as DNA, the CDR3 is TGCGCCAGCAGCCCCAAGGGCTATGGGAACACTGAAGCTTTCTTT.

CDR3 loop: CSVAGGNGNQPQHF. The CDR3 nucleotides read TGCAGCGTCGCGGGGGGGAATGGCAATCAGCCCCAGCATTTT. The chain links TRBV29-1 to TRBJ1-5; D possibly corresponds to TRBD1 (5 bases). Looked up from germline, CDR1 is SQVTM and CDR2 is ANQGSEA. V was pared by 6 bases and J by 2 bases, with 14 bases between. The CDR3 is 14 amino acids.

The chain couples TRBV7-3 to TRBJ2-3; 7 bases align to TRBD1. CDR1 and CDR2 (germline): SGHTA, FQGTGA. This CDR3 comprises 15 residues. J lost 6 bases, V lost 6 bases, and 12 bases had no gene match. The CDR3 DNA reads TGTGCCAGCAGTCCCTTCGTAGGGGGCTTGGATACGCAGTATTTT. As protein: CASSPFVGGLDTQYF.

V usage is TRBV4-1 and J usage is TRBJ2-1; D is possibly TRBD1 or TRBD2 (5 bases each). Germline V gene sequence: CDR1 MGHRA, CDR2 YSYEKL. V lost 3 bases and J lost 7, with 16 bases in between. CDR3 length: 15 amino acids. Written as DNA, the CDR3 is TGCGCCAGCAGCCAGGTGCCGGGACCGAATAATGAGCAGTTCTTC. As protein: CASSQVPGPNNEQFF.

V gene TRBV4-2 combines with J gene TRBJ2-1; TRBD2 matches 8 bases. Trimming removed 0 bases from V and 6 bases from J; junction bases left unmatched: 7. CDR1 is LGHNA, CDR2 YNFKEQ, per germline. The CDR3 spans 16 residues. DNA for the CDR3: TGTGCCAGCAGCCAAGATCCAGCGGGGGATTTCAATGAGCAGTTCTTC. Its protein product is CASSQDPAGDFNEQFF.

The chain couples TRBV5-6 to TRBJ2-7; 7 bases line up with TRBD1. Germline-derived CDR1 and CDR2 are SGHDT and YYEEEE. This CDR3 spans 14 amino acids. V lost 3 bases to trimming and J lost 2 bases; unmatched junction nucleotides: 5. CDR3 sequence (DNA): TGTGCCAGCAGCTCGGCCGGGACAGCCTACGAGCAGTACTTC. The encoded protein is CASSSAGTAYEQYF.

This sequence joins TRBV20-1 and TRBJ1-5; a weak D match, TRBD1 (6 bases). The CDR3 contains 14 residues. Germline CDR1 is DFQATT and CDR2 is SNEGSKA (reference sequence). Trimming stripped 6 bases from V and 7 bases from J, with 19 bases between. This CDR3 reads CSALVQGINQPQHF. The CDR3, as DNA: TGCAGTGCATTGGTACAGGGTATCAACCAGCCCCAGCATTTT.

The chain is built from TRBV14 and TRBJ2-7; the D is unclear. CDR1 is SGHDN and CDR2 is FVKESK in the germline V gene. The CDR3 length is 14 residues. V was cut by 1 base and J by 2 bases, with 9 bases left in between. CDR3 sequence: CASSQGLLPYEQYF. DNA for the CDR3: TGTGCCAGCAGCCAAGGACTGCTCCCCTACGAGCAGTACTTC.

The rearrangement joins TRBV9 to TRBJ2-5; D unclear. The CDR3 extends over 15 amino acids. In germline, CDR1 is SGDLS, CDR2 YYNGEE. Between the trimmed V and J ends, which lost 3 bases and 0 bases, there was a span of 12 bases. In DNA, the CDR3 is TGTGCCAGCAGCGGAGCCCCTAACTACCAAGAGACCCAGTACTTC. Translated, it gives CASSGAPNYQETQYF.

The chain uses TRBV20-1 and TRBJ2-7, with 8 bases matching TRBD1. The CDR3 consists of 14 residues. J lost 4 bases, V lost 5 bases, and 10 bases had no gene match. Germline V gives CDR1 DFQATT, CDR2 SNEGSKA (reference sequence). In DNA form, the CDR3 reads TGCAGTGCTGGGCCCGGGACAGGAGAGTACGAGCAGTACTTC. Encoded protein: CSAGPGTGEYEQYF.

J is TRBJ1-1 and V is TRBV28; D remains ambiguous. The V end was cut by 6 bases, the J end by 3 bases, with 11 bases between. Germline lookup yields CDR1 MDHEN and CDR2 SYDVKM. The CDR3 is 13 residues long. The CDR3 loop reads CASRGAADTEAFF. CDR3 DNA sequence: TGTGCCAGCAGGGGCGCGGCGGACACTGAAGCTTTCTTT.

The chain carries TRBV6-6 and TRBJ2-7; D ambiguous. The CDR3 loop spans 13 amino acids. V lost 2 bases to trimming and J lost 3 bases, with 8 bases between them. In germline, CDR1 is MNHNY, CDR2 SVGAGI (reference sequence). The CDR3 sequence: CASSYRVSYEQYV. CDR3 in DNA: TGTGCCAGCAGTTACAGGGTTAGCTACGAGCAGTACGTC.

V and J are TRBV29-1 and TRBJ1-2; tentative D call: TRBD1 (5 bases). CDR1 is SQVTM, CDR2 ANQGSEA, per germline. V dropped 6 bases and J dropped 4 bases, with 18 bases sitting between them. The CDR3 runs to 14 residues. CDR3 nucleotide sequence: TGCAGCGTACGCCCCAGGGAGGGCGCCTATGGCTACACCTTC. Its translation: CSVRPREGAYGYTF.